This TCR beta chain stems from a study of PD-1 blockade in classical Hodgkin lymphoma. Overall study findings and caveats: With CD4+ cells, TCR diversity rose significantly by C4D1, but not with CD8+ cells.

Here immunoSEQ multiplex PCR was the method, and the copy in TCRdb shows in-frame clones only, minus some. The top ten hold 17% of the sample, which has about 90,000 clones, approximately 86% seen once. A note on this clone: Its antigen is currently unknown.

Sample time point: cycle 4 day 1 (C4D1), after six to seven weeks of nivolumab. Autologous stem cell transplantation was followed by relapse in every patient, and brentuximab vedotin exposure varied. The CDR3 sequence is 19 residues long. Germline CDR1 and CDR2: KGHSH and LQKENI. V lost 3 bases, J lost 4 bases, and 18 bases stayed unmatched. This sequence was found in a human donor with classical Hodgkin lymphoma. This chain links TRBV18 with TRBJ2-5, with TRBD2 identical over 9 bases. This material consisted of peripheral blood mononuclear cells (PBMCs), taken before the fourth cycle of nivolumab. The chain's CDR3 is CASSPAAGGRARPGETQYF. In DNA form, the CDR3 reads TGTGCCAGCTCACCGGCGGCTGGCGGGAGGGCCAGGCCGGGAGAGACCCAGTACTTC.